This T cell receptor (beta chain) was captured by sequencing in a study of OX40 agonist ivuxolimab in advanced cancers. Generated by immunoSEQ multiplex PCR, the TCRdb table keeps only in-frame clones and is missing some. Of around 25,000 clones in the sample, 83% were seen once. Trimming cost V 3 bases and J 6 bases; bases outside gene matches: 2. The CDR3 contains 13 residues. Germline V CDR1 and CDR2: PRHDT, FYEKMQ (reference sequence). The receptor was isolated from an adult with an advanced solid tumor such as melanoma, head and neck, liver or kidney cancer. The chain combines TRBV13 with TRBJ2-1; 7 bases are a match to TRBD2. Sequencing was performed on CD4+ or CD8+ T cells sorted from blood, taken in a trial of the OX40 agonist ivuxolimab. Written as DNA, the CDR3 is TGTGCCAGCAGCTTTGGCGGGGGCAATGAGCAGTTCTTC. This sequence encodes CASSFGGGNEQFF.